A selection of T cell receptor beta chains follows, all from one sample in a study of T cell responses to AZD1222 COVID-19 vaccine. Profiling relied on immunoSEQ multiplex PCR, and the TCRdb table lists in-frame clones only, not all of them. This sample has more than 85,000 clones, with 70% to 90% found just once. Here the sequenced sample was peripheral blood, taken 28 days after the second AZD1222 dose. Receptor source: an adult who received the AZD1222 COVID-19 vaccine. The CDR3 runs from the conserved cysteine through the conserved F or W. D genes are given only for firm matches. Clone size is given for some rows only: seen once, a few or many times, or a class if the clone is expanded.

abundance: -
v_gene: TRBV12-5
j_gene: TRBJ1-1
len: 11
d_gene: -
CDR3aa: CASGWNTEAFF
CDR3nt: TGTGCTAGTGGTTGGAACACTGAAGCTTTCTTT

abundance: few
v_gene: TRBV6-5
j_gene: TRBJ1-2
len: 14
d_gene: -
CDR3aa: CASSYSTGIYGYTF
CDR3nt: TGTGCCAGCAGTTACTCTACAGGGATCTATGGCTACACCTTC

abundance: -
v_gene: TRBV6-5
j_gene: TRBJ1-2
len: 14
d_gene: -
CDR3aa: CASSTDRSPYGYTF
CDR3nt: TGTGCCAGCAGTACCGACAGAAGCCCCTATGGCTACACCTTC

abundance: -
v_gene: TRBV5-6
j_gene: TRBJ2-1
len: 15
d_gene: TRBD2
CDR3aa: CASSLDSGRANEQFF
CDR3nt: TGTGCCAGCAGCTTGGATAGCGGGAGGGCCAATGAGCAGTTCTTC

abundance: -
v_gene: TRBV28
j_gene: TRBJ1-5
len: 14
d_gene: -
CDR3aa: CASSHHLQNQPQHF
CDR3nt: TGTGCCAGCTCGCACCACCTACAAAATCAGCCCCAGCATTTT

abundance: -
v_gene: TRBV29-1
j_gene: TRBJ1-1
len: 16
d_gene: -
CDR3aa: CSVERGWGVGDTEAFF
CDR3nt: TGCAGCGTTGAGAGGGGTTGGGGGGTTGGAGACACTGAAGCTTTCTTT

abundance: -
v_gene: TRBV28
j_gene: TRBJ2-6
len: 14
d_gene: -
CDR3aa: CASRPPTGANVLTF
CDR3nt: TGTGCCAGCAGGCCCCCCACGGGGGCCAACGTCCTGACTTTC

abundance: -
v_gene: TRBV5-8
j_gene: TRBJ2-4
len: 15
d_gene: TRBD1
CDR3aa: CASSLGGQIGNIQYF
CDR3nt: TGTGCCAGCAGCTTAGGGGGCCAGATAGGAAACATTCAGTACTTC

abundance: -
v_gene: TRBV7-2
j_gene: TRBJ1-2
len: 15
d_gene: -
CDR3aa: CASSLGGRLAYGYTF
CDR3nt: TGTGCCAGCAGCTTGGGGGGACGTTTGGCCTATGGCTACACCTTC

abundance: once
v_gene: TRBV11-3
j_gene: TRBJ1-2
len: 16
d_gene: TRBD1
CDR3aa: CASSSVNRGRSYGYTF
CDR3nt: TGTGCCAGCAGCTCAGTAAACAGGGGGCGGTCCTATGGCTACACCTTC

abundance: -
v_gene: TRBV18
j_gene: TRBJ1-5
len: 14
d_gene: -
CDR3aa: CASSPGSGNQPQHF
CDR3nt: TGTGCCAGCTCACCAGGCTCAGGCAATCAGCCCCAGCATTTT

abundance: once
v_gene: TRBV3-1/TRBV3-2
j_gene: TRBJ1-2
len: 13
d_gene: -
CDR3aa: CASSQQEYGGYTF
CDR3nt: TGTGCCAGCAGCCAACAAGAATACGGTGGCTACACCTTC

abundance: -
v_gene: TRBV11-3
j_gene: TRBJ1-1
len: 14
d_gene: TRBD1
CDR3aa: CASSLQGVNTEAFF
CDR3nt: TGTGCCAGCAGCTTACAGGGGGTGAACACTGAAGCTTTCTTT

abundance: -
v_gene: TRBV18
j_gene: TRBJ2-5
len: 16
d_gene: -
CDR3aa: CASSTGGPKGIETQYF
CDR3nt: TGTGCCAGCTCAACAGGAGGACCAAAGGGCATAGAGACCCAGTACTTC

abundance: -
v_gene: TRBV5-4
j_gene: TRBJ2-7
len: 14
d_gene: -
CDR3aa: CASSLAGTPYEQYF
CDR3nt: TGTGCCAGCAGCTTGGCCGGGACGCCCTACGAGCAGTACTTC

abundance: -
v_gene: TRBV20-1
j_gene: TRBJ2-5
len: 10
d_gene: TRBD1
CDR3aa: CSGTAETQYF
CDR3nt: TGCAGCGGGACAGCGGAGACCCAGTACTTC